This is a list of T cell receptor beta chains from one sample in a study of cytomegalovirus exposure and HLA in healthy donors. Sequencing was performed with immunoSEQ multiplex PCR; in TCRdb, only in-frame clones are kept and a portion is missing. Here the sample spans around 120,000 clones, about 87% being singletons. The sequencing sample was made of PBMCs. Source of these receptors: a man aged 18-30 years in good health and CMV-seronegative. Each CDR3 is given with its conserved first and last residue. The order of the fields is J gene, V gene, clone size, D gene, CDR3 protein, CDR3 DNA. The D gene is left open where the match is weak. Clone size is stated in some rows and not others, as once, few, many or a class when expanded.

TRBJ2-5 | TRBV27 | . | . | CASSHRQQGGETQYF | TGTGCCAGCAGTCACCGACAACAGGGTGGGGAGACCCAGTACTTC
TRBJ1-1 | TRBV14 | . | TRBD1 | CASSRDRNTEAFF | TGTGCCAGCAGCCGGGACAGAAACACTGAAGCTTTCTTT
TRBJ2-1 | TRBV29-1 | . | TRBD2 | CSVAWRGAGDEQFF | TGCAGCGTTGCCTGGCGGGGGGCCGGCGATGAGCAGTTCTTC
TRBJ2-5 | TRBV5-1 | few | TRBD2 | CASSLGLAGWYQETQYF | TGCGCCAGCAGCTTAGGACTAGCGGGATGGTACCAAGAGACCCAGTACTTC
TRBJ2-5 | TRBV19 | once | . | CASSISLRRGPGETQYF | TGTGCCAGTAGTATCTCCCTTAGGAGAGGGCCTGGGGAGACCCAGTACTTC
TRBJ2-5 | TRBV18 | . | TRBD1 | CASSTYEGQPGETQYF | TGTGCCAGCTCAACCTATGAGGGACAGCCGGGAGAGACCCAGTACTTC
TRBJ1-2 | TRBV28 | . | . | CASDTFTGGRNYGYTF | TGTGCCAGCGATACCTTTACGGGGGGGCGGAACTATGGCTACACCTTC
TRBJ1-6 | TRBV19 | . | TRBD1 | CASSQTGRTYNSPLHF | TGTGCCAGTAGTCAGACAGGGAGGACCTATAATTCACCCCTCCACTTT
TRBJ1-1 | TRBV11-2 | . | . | CASSLVSNTEAFF | TGTGCCAGCAGCTTAGTCTCGAACACTGAAGCTTTCTTT
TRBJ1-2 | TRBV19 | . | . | CASSIPQGAVYGYTF | TGTGCCAGTAGTATTCCGCAAGGGGCAGTATATGGCTACACCTTC
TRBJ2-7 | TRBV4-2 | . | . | CASSRVVGSSYEQYF | TGTGCCAGCAGCCGGGTGGTCGGGAGCTCCTACGAGCAGTACTTC
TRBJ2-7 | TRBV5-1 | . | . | CASSLSQGRTVSYEQYF | TGCGCCAGCAGCTTGTCGCAGGGGCGGACTGTCTCCTACGAGCAGTACTTC
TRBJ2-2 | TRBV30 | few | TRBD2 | CAWRSGVNTGELFF | TGTGCCTGGAGGAGCGGGGTGAACACCGGGGAGCTGTTTTTT
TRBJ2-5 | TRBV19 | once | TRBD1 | CASSYRGREETQYF | TGTGCCAGTAGCTACAGGGGGCGCGAGGAGACCCAGTACTTC
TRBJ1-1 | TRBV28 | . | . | CASSSIGEGKTEAFF | TGTGCCAGCAGCTCGATAGGGGAGGGGAAGACTGAAGCTTTCTTT
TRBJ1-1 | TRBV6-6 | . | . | CASSYVDSEAFF | TGTGCCAGCAGTTACGTAGACAGTGAAGCTTTCTTT
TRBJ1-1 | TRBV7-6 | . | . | CASRPTGSGTEAFF | TGTGCCAGCAGACCTACAGGGTCTGGCACTGAAGCTTTCTTT
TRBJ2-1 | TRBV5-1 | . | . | CASSWGLRSKDEQFF | TGCGCCAGCAGCTGGGGGCTGCGGTCGAAGGACGAGCAGTTCTTC
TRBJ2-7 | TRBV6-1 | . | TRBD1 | CASSGPLGQLAYEQYF | TGTGCCAGCAGTGGACCATTGGGACAGCTAGCCTACGAGCAGTACTTC
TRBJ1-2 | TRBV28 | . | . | CASSSAGFFYGYTF | TGTGCCAGCAGTTCCGCAGGGTTTTTCTATGGCTACACCTTC
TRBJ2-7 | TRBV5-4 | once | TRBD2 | CASSLTRLAGTFYEQYF | TGTGCCAGCAGCCTAACTCGGCTAGCGGGAACCTTCTACGAGCAGTACTTC
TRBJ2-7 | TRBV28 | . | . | CASSFVDEQYF | TGTGCCAGCAGTTTCGTCGACGAGCAGTACTTC
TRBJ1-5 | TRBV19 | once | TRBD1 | CASSATGGNQPQHF | TGTGCCAGTAGTGCAACAGGGGGCAATCAGCCCCAGCATTTT
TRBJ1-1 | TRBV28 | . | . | CASSEGVLDTEAFF | TGTGCCAGCAGTGAAGGGGTCTTGGACACTGAAGCTTTCTTT
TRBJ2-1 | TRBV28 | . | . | CASSSPGDPNNEQFF | TGTGCCAGCAGTTCGCCGGGGGACCCAAACAATGAGCAGTTCTTC
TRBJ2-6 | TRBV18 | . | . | CASSPPAGARFSGANVLTF | TGTGCCAGCTCACCACCGGCAGGGGCCCGTTTCTCTGGGGCCAACGTCCTGACTTTC
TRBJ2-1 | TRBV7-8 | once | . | CASTPGRGSNEQFF | TGTGCCAGCACCCCGGGTCGGGGGAGCAATGAGCAGTTCTTC
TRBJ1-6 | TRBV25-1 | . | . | CASGPTGTPRSPLHF | TGTGCCAGCGGTCCCACGGGTACCCCTAGGTCACCCCTCCACTTT
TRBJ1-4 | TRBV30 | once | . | CAWNRAATNEKLFF | TGTGCCTGGAACCGAGCTGCAACTAATGAAAAACTGTTTTTT
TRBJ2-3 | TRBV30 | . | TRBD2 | CAWSGGASDTQYF | TGTGCCTGGAGCGGGGGGGCGTCAGATACGCAGTATTTT
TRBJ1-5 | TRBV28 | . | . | CASSFVEWRGPSSGAYNQPQHF | TGTGCCAGCAGTTTTGTCGAATGGCGGGGCCCATCATCGGGTGCTTATAATCAGCCCCAGCATTTT
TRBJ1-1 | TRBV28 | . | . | CATVEGTQNTEAFF | TGTGCCACCGTGGAGGGGACTCAGAACACTGAAGCTTTCTTT
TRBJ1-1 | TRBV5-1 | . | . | CASSLGGESFF | TGCGCCAGCAGCTTAGGAGGAGAATCTTTCTTT